This TCR beta chain was documented in a study of control samples from healthy donors and cancer patients. This CDR3 is built from 16 residues. Germline V gene sequence: CDR1 LGHDT, CDR2 YNNKEL (reference sequence). V was trimmed by 0 bases and J by 9 bases, leaving 18 bases between them. The method was immunoSEQ multiplex PCR; TCRdb's version includes in-frame clones alone and lacks a portion of them. The sample has 35,000 to 55,000 clones, 70% to 75% seen once. This receptor was taken from a male donor with melanoma. The chain is built from TRBV3-1 (or the pseudogene TRBV3-2) and TRBJ2-1; D may be TRBD1 (6 bases). Sequencing was done on a sample of formalin-fixed, paraffin-embedded tissue. The CDR3 loop reads CASSQDPRGEKGEQFF. CDR3 DNA sequence: TGTGCCAGCAGCCAAGATCCCAGGGGCGAAAAGGGTGAGCAGTTCTTC.